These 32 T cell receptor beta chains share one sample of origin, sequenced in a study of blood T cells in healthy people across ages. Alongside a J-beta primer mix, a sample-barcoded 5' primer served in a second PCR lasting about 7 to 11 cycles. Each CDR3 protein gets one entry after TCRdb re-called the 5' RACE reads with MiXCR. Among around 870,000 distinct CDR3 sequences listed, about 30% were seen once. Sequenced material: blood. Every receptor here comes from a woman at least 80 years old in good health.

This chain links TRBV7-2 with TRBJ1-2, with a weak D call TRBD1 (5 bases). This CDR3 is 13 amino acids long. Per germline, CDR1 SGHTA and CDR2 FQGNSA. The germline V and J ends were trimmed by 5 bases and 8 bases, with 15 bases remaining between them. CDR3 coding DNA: TGTGCCAGCAGCCAGAGGGCAGGGACCGGCTACACCTTC. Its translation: CASSQRAGTGYTF.

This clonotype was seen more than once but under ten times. The CDR3 is CASSPLRGGSTEAFF. The CDR3 nucleotides are TGTGCCAGCAGCCCGTTACGGGGCGGAAGCACTGAAGCTTTCTTT. V is TRBV6-6 and J is TRBJ1-1; D may be TRBD1 (5 bases). The ends were cut back, 6 bases at V and 4 bases at J, with 18 bases in the middle. This CDR3 spans 15 amino acids. CDR1 MNHNY and CDR2 SVGAGI come from the germline V gene (reference sequence).

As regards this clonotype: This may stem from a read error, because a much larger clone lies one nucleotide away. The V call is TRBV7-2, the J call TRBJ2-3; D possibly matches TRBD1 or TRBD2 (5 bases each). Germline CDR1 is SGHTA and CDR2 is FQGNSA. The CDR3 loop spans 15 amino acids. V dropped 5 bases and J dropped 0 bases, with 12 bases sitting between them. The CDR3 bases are TGTGCCAGCAGCCGGGGCAGCTCTAGCACAGATACGCAGTATTTT. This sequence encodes CASSRGSSSTDTQYF.

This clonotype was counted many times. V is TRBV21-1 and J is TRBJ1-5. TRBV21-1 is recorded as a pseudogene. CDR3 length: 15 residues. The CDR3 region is CASSKRGREYQPQHF. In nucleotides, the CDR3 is TGTGCCAGCAGCAAACGGGGACGAGAATATCAGCCCCAGCATTTT.

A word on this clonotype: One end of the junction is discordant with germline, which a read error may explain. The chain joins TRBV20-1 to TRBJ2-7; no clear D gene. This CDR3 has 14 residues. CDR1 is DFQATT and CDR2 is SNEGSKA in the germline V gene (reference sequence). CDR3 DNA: TGCAGTGCTAGAGATCCACTCAACTCCTACGAGCGGTACTTC. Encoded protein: CSARDPLNSYERYF.

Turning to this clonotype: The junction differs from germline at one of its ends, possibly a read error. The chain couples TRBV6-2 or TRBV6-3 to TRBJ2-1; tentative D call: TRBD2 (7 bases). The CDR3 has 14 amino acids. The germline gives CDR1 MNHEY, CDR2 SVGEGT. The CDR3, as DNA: TGTGCCGGCAGTGTTGGGGGCGGGGGCAATGAGCAGTTCTTC. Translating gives CAGSVGGGGNEQFF.

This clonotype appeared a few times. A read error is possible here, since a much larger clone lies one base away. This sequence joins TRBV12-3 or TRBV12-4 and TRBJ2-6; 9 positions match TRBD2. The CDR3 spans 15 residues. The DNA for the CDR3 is TGTGCCAGCACCCTTAGCGGGGGTAGGGCCAACGTCCGGACTTTC. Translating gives CASTLSGGRANVRTF.

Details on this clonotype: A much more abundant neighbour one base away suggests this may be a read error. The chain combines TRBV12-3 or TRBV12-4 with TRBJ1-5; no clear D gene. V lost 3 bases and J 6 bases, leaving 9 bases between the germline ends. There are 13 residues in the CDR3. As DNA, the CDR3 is TGTGCCAGCAGTTTTGCGGGTCGTCAGCCCCAGCATTTT. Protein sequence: CASSFAGRQPQHF.

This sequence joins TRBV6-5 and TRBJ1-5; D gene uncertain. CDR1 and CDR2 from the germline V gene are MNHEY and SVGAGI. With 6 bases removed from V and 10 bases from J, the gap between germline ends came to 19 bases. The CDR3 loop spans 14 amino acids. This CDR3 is CASRARDFPLPQHF. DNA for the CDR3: TGTGCCAGCAGGGCAAGGGATTTTCCTTTACCCCAGCATTTT.

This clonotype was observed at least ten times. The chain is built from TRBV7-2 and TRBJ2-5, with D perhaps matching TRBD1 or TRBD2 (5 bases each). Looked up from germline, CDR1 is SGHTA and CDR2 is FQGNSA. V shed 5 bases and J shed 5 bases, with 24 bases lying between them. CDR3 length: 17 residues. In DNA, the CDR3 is TGTGCCAGCAGCCCACACGGGGCTAGTGAAGGAGCGGAGACCCAGTACTTC. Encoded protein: CASSPHGASEGAETQYF.

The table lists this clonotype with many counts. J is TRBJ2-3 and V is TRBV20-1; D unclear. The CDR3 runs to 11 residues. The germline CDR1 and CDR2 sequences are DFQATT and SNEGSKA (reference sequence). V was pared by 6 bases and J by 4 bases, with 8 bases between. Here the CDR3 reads CSAVLADTQYF. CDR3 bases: TGCAGTGCCGTTCTAGCAGATACGCAGTATTTT.

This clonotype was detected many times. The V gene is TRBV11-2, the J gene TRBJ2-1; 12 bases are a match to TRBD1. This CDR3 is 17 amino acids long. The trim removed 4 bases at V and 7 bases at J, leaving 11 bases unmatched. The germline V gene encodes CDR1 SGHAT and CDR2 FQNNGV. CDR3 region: CASSSTPGQGARNEQFF. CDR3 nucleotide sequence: TGTGCCAGCAGCTCCACTCCGGGACAGGGGGCTCGGAATGAGCAGTTCTTC.

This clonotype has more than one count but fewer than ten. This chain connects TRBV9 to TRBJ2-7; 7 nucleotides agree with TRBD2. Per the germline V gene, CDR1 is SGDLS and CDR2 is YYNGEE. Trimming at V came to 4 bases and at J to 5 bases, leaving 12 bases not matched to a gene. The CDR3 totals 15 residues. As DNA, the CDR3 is TGTGCCAGCAGCCTCCGGACTAGTCCTGGGGACGAGCAGTACTTC. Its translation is CASSLRTSPGDEQYF. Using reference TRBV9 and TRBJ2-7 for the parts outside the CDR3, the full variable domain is DSGVTQTPKHLITATGQRVTLRCSPRSGDLSVYWYQQSLDQGLQFLIQYYNGEERAKGNILERFSAQQFPDLHSELNLSSLELGDSALYFCASSLRTSPGDEQYFGPGTRLTVT.

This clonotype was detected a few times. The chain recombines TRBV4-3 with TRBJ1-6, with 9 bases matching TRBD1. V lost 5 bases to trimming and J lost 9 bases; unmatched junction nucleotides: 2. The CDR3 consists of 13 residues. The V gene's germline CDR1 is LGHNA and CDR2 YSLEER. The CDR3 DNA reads TGCGCCAGCAGCGGACAGGGGTCTTCACCCCTCCACTTT. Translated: CASSGQGSSPLHF.

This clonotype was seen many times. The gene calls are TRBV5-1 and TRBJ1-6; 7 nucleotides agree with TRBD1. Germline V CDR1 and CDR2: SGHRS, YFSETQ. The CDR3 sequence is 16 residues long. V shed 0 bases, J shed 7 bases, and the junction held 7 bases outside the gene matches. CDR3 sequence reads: CASSLVTGTVNSPLHF. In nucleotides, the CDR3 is TGCGCCAGCAGCTTGGTCACCGGGACAGTGAATTCACCCCTCCACTTT. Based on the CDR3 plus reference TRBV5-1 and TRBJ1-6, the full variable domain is KAGVTQTPRYLIKTRGQQVTLSCSPISGHRSVSWYQQTPGQGLQFLFEYFSETQRNKGNFPGRFSGRQFSNSRSEMNVSTLELGDSALYLCASSLVTGTVNSPLHFGNGTRLTVT.

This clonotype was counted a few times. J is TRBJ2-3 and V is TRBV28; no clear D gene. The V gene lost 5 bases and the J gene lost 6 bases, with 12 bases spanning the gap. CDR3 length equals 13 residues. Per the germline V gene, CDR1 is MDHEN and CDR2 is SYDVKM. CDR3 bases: TGTGCCAGCAGTGCCCGGATACCTGATACGCAGTATTTT. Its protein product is CASSARIPDTQYF.

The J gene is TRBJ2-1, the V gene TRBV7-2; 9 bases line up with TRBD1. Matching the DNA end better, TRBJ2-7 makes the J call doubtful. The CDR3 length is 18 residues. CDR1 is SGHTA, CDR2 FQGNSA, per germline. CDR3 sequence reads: CASTPGQGTFSSYNEQYF. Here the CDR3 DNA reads TGTGCCAGCACCCCGGGACAGGGTACCTTTAGCTCCTACAATGAGCAGTACTTC.

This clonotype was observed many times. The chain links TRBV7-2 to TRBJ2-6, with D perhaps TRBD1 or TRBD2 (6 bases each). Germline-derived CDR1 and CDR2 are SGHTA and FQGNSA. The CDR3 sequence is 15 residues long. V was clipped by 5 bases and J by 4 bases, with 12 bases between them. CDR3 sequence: CASSPSGAGANVLTF. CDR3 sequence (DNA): TGTGCCAGCAGCCCCTCGGGGGCCGGGGCCAACGTCCTGACTTTC.

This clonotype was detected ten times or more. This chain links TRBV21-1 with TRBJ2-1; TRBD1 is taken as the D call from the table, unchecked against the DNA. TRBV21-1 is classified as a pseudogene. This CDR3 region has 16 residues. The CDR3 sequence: CASSKTERDRYNEQFF. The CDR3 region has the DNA TGTGCCAGCAGCAAAACCGAACGGGACAGGTACAATGAGCAGTTCTTC.

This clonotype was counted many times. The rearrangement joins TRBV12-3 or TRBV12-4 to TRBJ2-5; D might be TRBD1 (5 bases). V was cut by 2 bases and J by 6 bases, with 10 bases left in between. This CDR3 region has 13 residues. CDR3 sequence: CASSLIQVKTQYF. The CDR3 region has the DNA TGTGCCAGCAGTTTAATACAGGTCAAGACCCAGTACTTC.

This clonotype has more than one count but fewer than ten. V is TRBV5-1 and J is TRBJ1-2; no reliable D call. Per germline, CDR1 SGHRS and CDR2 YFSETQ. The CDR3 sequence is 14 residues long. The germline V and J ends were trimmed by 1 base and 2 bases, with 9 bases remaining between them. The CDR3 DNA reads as TGCGCCAGCAGCTTGTCTGAAGCCAACTATGGCTACACCTTC. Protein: CASSLSEANYGYTF.

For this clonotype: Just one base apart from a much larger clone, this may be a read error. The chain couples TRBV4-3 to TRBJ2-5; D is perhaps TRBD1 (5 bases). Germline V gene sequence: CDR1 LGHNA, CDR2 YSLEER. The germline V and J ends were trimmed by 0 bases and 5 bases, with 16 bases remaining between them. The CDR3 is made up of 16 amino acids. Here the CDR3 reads CASSQDTRQGIETQYF. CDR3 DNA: TGCGCCAGCAGCCAAGATACCCGGCAGGGTATTGAGACCCAGTACTTC.

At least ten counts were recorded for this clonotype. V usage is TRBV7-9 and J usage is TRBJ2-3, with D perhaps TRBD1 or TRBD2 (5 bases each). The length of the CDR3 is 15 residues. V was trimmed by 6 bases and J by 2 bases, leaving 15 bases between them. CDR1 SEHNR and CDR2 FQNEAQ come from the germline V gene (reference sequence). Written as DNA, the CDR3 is TGTGCCAGCAGAACAGCCGGGACGGTCACAGATACGCAGTATTTT. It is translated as CASRTAGTVTDTQYF.

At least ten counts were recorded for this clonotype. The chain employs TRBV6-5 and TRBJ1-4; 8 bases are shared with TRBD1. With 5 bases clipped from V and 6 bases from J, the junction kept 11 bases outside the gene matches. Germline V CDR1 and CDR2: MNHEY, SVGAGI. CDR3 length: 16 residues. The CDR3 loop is CASSPWTGNGYEKLFF. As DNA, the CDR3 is TGTGCCAGCAGTCCATGGACAGGGAACGGCTATGAAAAACTGTTTTTT.

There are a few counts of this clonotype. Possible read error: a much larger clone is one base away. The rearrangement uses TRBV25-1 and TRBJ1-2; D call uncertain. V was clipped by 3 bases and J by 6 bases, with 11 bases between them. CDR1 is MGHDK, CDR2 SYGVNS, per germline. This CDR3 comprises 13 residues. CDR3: CASSEAERNGYTF. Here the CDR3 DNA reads TGTGCCAGCAGTGAGGCGGAGAGAAATGGCTACACCTTC.

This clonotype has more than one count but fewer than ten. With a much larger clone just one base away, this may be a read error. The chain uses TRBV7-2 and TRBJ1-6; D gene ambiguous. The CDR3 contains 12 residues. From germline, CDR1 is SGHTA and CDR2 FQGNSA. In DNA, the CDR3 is TGTGCCAGCAGCTTAATAGGATCACCCCCCCACTTT. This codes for CASSLIGSPPHF.

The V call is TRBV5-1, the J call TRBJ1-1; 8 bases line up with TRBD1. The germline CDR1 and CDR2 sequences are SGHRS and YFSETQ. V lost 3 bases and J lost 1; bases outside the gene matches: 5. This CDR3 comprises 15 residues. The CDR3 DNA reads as TGCGCCAGCAGCTGGGGGGACAGGCCGAACACTGAAGCTTTCTTT. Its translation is CASSWGDRPNTEAFF.

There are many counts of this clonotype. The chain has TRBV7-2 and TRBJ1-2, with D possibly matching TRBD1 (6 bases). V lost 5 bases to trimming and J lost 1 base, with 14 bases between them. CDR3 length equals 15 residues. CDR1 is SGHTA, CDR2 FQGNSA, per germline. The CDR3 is CASSIGTSLNYGYTF. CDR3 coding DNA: TGTGCCAGCAGCATCGGGACAAGTCTTAACTATGGCTACACCTTC.

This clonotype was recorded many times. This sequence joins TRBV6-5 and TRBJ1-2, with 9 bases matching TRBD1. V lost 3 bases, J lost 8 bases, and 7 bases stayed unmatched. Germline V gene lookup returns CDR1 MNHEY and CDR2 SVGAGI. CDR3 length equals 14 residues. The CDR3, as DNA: TGTGCCAGCAGTTATGGGACAGGGACCGACGGCTACACCTTC. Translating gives CASSYGTGTDGYTF.

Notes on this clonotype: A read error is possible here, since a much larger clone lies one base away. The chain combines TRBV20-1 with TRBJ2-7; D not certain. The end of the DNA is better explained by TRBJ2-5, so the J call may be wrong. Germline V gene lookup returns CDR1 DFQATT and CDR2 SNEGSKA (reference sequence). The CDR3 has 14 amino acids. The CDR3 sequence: CSASLRIRLETQYF. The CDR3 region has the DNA TGCAGTGCTAGCCTACGGATCAGGCTAGAGACCCAGTACTTC.

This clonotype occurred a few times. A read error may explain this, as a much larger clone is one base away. CDR3 DNA: TGTGTCATCAGTGAGTCAGGACTAATTAACTATGGCTACACCTTC. Its protein product is CVISESGLINYGYTF. The rearrangement joins TRBV10-3 to TRBJ1-2, with D hard to call. CDR1 ENHRY and CDR2 SYGVKD come from the germline V gene. CDR3 size: 15 residues.

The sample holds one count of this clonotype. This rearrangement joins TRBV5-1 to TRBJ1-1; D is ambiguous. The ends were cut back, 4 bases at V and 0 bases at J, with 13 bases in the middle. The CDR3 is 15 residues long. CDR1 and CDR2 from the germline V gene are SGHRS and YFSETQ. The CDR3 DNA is TGCGCCAGCAGCCTTAACAGCGGGATGAACACTGAAGCTTTCTTT. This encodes CASSLNSGMNTEAFF.